The TCR beta chain under discussion was sequenced for a study of shared clonotypes between healthy human individuals. The study's findings and limits: The diversity represented, both genetic and in exposure history, was limited by few donors. The naive CD4 repertoires of several donors were compared, and approximately 4.5% of clonotypes were shared.

The authors distributed each subset's genomic DNA evenly over several immunoSEQ plates. The protocol was immunoSEQ multiplex PCR, while the TCRdb copy is restricted to in-frame clones and leaves out a portion. The sample shows about 2,100,000 clones, 90% to 95% of them seen only once. CDR3 length: 16 residues. V gave up 0 bases and J gave up 3 bases, with 15 bases separating them. From germline, CDR1 is SGHTS and CDR2 YDEGEE. Comment on this clone: Its antigen is still unknown.

CD45RO-negative, CCR7-positively selected cells formed the naive CD8 fraction, excluding terminally differentiated effector memory CD45RA+ cells. Input material: naive CD8+ T cells from PBMCs. This clonotype was sampled from a man aged 18 to 30 in good health. Some clones in this sample may be carry-over from other donors' samples. The gene calls are TRBV5-8 and TRBJ1-1, with D possibly TRBD1 on 6 matching bases. CDR3 amino acids: CASSLAGAIGYTEAFF. CDR3 sequence (DNA): TGTGCCAGCAGCTTGGCAGGGGCCATAGGGTACACTGAAGCTTTCTTT. Drawing the rest from reference TRBV5-8 and TRBJ1-1, the complete variable domain is EAGVTQSPTHLIKTRGQQATLRCSPISGHTSVYWYQQALGLGLQFLLWYDEGEERNRGNFPPRFSGRQFPNYSSELNVNALELEDSALYLCASSLAGAIGYTEAFFGQGTRLTVV.